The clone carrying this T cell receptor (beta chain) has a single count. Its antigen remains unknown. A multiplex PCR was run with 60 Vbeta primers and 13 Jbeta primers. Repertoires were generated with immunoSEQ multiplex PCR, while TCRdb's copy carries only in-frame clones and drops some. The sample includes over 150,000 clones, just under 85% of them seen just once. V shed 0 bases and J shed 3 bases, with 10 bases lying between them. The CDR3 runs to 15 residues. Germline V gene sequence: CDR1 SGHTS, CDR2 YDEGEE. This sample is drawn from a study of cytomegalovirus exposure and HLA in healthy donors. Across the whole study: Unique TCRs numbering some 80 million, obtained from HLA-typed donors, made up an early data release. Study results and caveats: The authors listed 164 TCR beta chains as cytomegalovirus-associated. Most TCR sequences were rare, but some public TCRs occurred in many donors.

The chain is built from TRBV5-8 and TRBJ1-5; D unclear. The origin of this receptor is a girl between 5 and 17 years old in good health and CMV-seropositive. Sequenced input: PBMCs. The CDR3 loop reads CASSLGVTFNQPQHF. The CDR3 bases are TGTGCCAGCAGCTTGGGAGTAACTTTCAATCAGCCCCAGCATTTT. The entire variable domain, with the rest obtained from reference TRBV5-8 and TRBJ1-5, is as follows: EAGVTQSPTHLIKTRGQQATLRCSPISGHTSVYWYQQALGLGLQFLLWYDEGEERNRGNFPPRFSGRQFPNYSSELNVNALELEDSALYLCASSLGVTFNQPQHFGDGTRLSIL.